These T cell receptor beta chains were read from a single sample in a study of shared T cell receptors in the human thymus. Sequencing used immunoSEQ multiplex PCR; TCRdb keeps in-frame clones, though not all of them. The top ten hold 0.013% of the sample, which has hundreds of thousands of clones, approximately 80% seen once. In addition, the sample was reused for a study of human thymus T cells.

The sequencing sample was made of thymocytes. Receptors originate from a boy younger than two with a congenital heart defect. Each CDR3 is given with its conserved first and last residue. D genes are given only for firm matches. Clone sizes are given selectively: once, few, many, or a class where the clone is expanded.

v_call: TRBV5-1
j_call: TRBJ1-1
d_call: -
clone_size: -
cdr3_aa: CASSLDVPRVSTEAFF
cdr3_nt: TGCGCCAGCAGCTTGGATGTACCCAGGGTTAGCACTGAAGCTTTCTTT

v_call: TRBV4-1
j_call: TRBJ2-7
d_call: TRBD2
clone_size: -
cdr3_aa: CASSATAPGLAGGKDEQYF
cdr3_nt: TGCGCCAGCAGCGCAACCGCTCCGGGACTAGCGGGAGGAAAGGACGAGCAGTACTTC

v_call: TRBV10-2
j_call: TRBJ2-7
d_call: TRBD1
clone_size: few
cdr3_aa: CASRETRGLNEQYF
cdr3_nt: TGCGCCAGCAGAGAGACCAGGGGGTTGAACGAGCAGTACTTC

v_call: TRBV7-9
j_call: TRBJ1-1
d_call: TRBD1
clone_size: -
cdr3_aa: CASSPWTGNPPGAFF
cdr3_nt: TGTGCCAGCAGCCCGTGGACAGGGAACCCTCCGGGAGCTTTCTTT

v_call: TRBV15
j_call: TRBJ2-2
d_call: -
clone_size: -
cdr3_aa: CATSRDDGADGELFF
cdr3_nt: TGTGCCACCAGCAGAGACGATGGGGCGGACGGGGAGCTGTTTTTT

v_call: TRBV5-4
j_call: TRBJ2-1
d_call: TRBD2
clone_size: -
cdr3_aa: CASSPPGLAVYNEQFF
cdr3_nt: TGTGCCAGCAGCCCACCGGGACTAGCGGTTTACAATGAGCAGTTCTTC

v_call: TRBV28
j_call: TRBJ2-6
d_call: -
clone_size: -
cdr3_aa: CASSLLQGTGANVLTF
cdr3_nt: TGTGCCAGCAGTCTGTTGCAGGGGACCGGGGCCAACGTCCTGACTTTC

v_call: TRBV4-3
j_call: TRBJ1-3
d_call: -
clone_size: -
cdr3_aa: CASSQETKKGNTIYF
cdr3_nt: TGCGCCAGCAGCCAAGAGACAAAGAAGGGAAACACCATATATTTT

v_call: TRBV6-1
j_call: TRBJ1-1
d_call: TRBD1
clone_size: few
cdr3_aa: CASSVHNSGTEHTEAFF
cdr3_nt: TGTGCCAGCAGTGTACACAACTCCGGGACAGAGCACACTGAAGCTTTCTTT

v_call: TRBV4-1
j_call: TRBJ2-1
d_call: TRBD2
clone_size: -
cdr3_aa: CASSQDAGTSENEQFF
cdr3_nt: TGCGCCAGCAGCCAAGACGCCGGGACTAGCGAAAATGAGCAGTTCTTC

v_call: TRBV28
j_call: TRBJ1-2
d_call: TRBD1
clone_size: -
cdr3_aa: CASSKTGDYGYTF
cdr3_nt: TGTGCCAGCAGTAAGACAGGGGACTATGGCTACACCTTC

v_call: TRBV10-3
j_call: TRBJ2-5
d_call: TRBD2
clone_size: -
cdr3_aa: CAISGTSETQYF
cdr3_nt: TGTGCCATCAGCGGGACTAGTGAGACCCAGTACTTC

v_call: TRBV27
j_call: TRBJ1-2
d_call: TRBD1
clone_size: -
cdr3_aa: CASSLKGTGGNYGYTF
cdr3_nt: TGTGCCAGCAGTTTAAAAGGGACAGGGGGCAACTATGGCTACACCTTC

v_call: TRBV4-3
j_call: TRBJ2-1
d_call: -
clone_size: -
cdr3_aa: CASSQFPERGASGNEQFF
cdr3_nt: TGCGCCAGCAGCCAATTCCCAGAGCGTGGGGCGTCGGGCAATGAGCAGTTCTTC

v_call: TRBV19
j_call: TRBJ2-4
d_call: -
clone_size: -
cdr3_aa: CASSFRHITLAKNIQYF
cdr3_nt: TGTGCCAGTAGTTTCAGACATATTACATTAGCCAAAAACATTCAGTACTTC

v_call: TRBV13
j_call: TRBJ2-3
d_call: -
clone_size: -
cdr3_aa: CASSWGADTQYF
cdr3_nt: TGTGCCAGCAGCTGGGGAGCAGATACGCAGTATTTT

v_call: TRBV18
j_call: TRBJ1-2
d_call: -
clone_size: -
cdr3_aa: CASSPPIRSGYTF
cdr3_nt: TGTGCCAGCTCACCACCGATCAGGTCGGGCTACACCTTC

v_call: TRBV4-3
j_call: TRBJ2-1
d_call: -
clone_size: -
cdr3_aa: CASSQDRRSNEQFF
cdr3_nt: TGCGCCAGCAGCCAAGATAGGCGGAGCAATGAGCAGTTCTTC

v_call: TRBV7-8
j_call: TRBJ2-7
d_call: TRBD2
clone_size: -
cdr3_aa: CASSPGLAGVPRSSYEQYF
cdr3_nt: TGTGCCAGCAGCCCGGGACTAGCGGGAGTCCCGAGGAGCTCCTACGAGCAGTACTTC

v_call: TRBV6-5
j_call: TRBJ2-2
d_call: -
clone_size: -
cdr3_aa: CASSPAGGELFF
cdr3_nt: TGTGCCAGCAGTCCCGCGGGCGGGGAGCTGTTTTTT

v_call: TRBV2
j_call: TRBJ2-1
d_call: TRBD2
clone_size: -
cdr3_aa: CASNLLAGNEQFF
cdr3_nt: TGTGCCAGCAACCTACTAGCGGGGAATGAGCAGTTCTTC

v_call: TRBV14
j_call: TRBJ2-7
d_call: TRBD2
clone_size: once
cdr3_aa: CASSQARTDPVQRETYEQYF
cdr3_nt: TGTGCCAGCAGCCAAGCTCGGACAGACCCGGTGCAGCGGGAGACCTACGAGCAGTACTTC

v_call: TRBV5-6
j_call: TRBJ2-4
d_call: -
clone_size: -
cdr3_aa: CASSRGSTGIQYF
cdr3_nt: TGTGCCAGCAGCCGGGGATCCACGGGCATTCAGTACTTC

v_call: TRBV4-1
j_call: TRBJ2-2
d_call: TRBD2
clone_size: -
cdr3_aa: CASSQDPTSGETGELFF
cdr3_nt: TGCGCCAGCAGCCAAGATCCGACTAGCGGGGAAACCGGGGAGCTGTTTTTT

v_call: TRBV2
j_call: TRBJ1-1
d_call: TRBD1
clone_size: -
cdr3_aa: CASSVKGQGGTEAFF
cdr3_nt: TGTGCCAGCAGTGTTAAGGGACAGGGGGGTACTGAAGCTTTCTTT

v_call: TRBV4-1
j_call: TRBJ2-7
d_call: -
clone_size: -
cdr3_aa: CASSHGQRSSYEQYF
cdr3_nt: TGCGCCAGCAGCCACGGACAGAGGAGCTCCTACGAGCAGTACTTC

v_call: TRBV7-3
j_call: TRBJ2-1
d_call: -
clone_size: -
cdr3_aa: CASSLKETQSSYNEQFF
cdr3_nt: TGTGCCAGCAGCTTAAAGGAGACCCAGAGCTCCTACAATGAGCAGTTCTTC

v_call: TRBV30
j_call: TRBJ2-7
d_call: TRBD2
clone_size: -
cdr3_aa: CAFRGCLAGPAGYEQYF
cdr3_nt: TGTGCCTTCCGGGGGTGTTTAGCGGGGCCGGCGGGCTACGAGCAGTACTTC

v_call: TRBV4-3
j_call: TRBJ2-7
d_call: -
clone_size: -
cdr3_aa: CASSPDKNFSYEQYF
cdr3_nt: TGCGCCAGCAGCCCAGACAAGAACTTTTCCTACGAGCAGTACTTC

v_call: TRBV6-5
j_call: TRBJ1-2
d_call: -
clone_size: few
cdr3_aa: CASSYQGSYGYTF
cdr3_nt: TGTGCCAGCAGTTATCAGGGATCCTATGGCTACACCTTC

v_call: TRBV19
j_call: TRBJ1-5
d_call: -
clone_size: -
cdr3_aa: CASSPQGGQPQHF
cdr3_nt: TGTGCCAGTAGTCCTCAAGGAGGGCAGCCCCAGCATTTT

v_call: TRBV2
j_call: TRBJ2-3
d_call: -
clone_size: -
cdr3_aa: CASTVRGLGTDTQYF
cdr3_nt: TGTGCCAGCACAGTCCGGGGTCTCGGCACAGATACGCAGTATTTT

v_call: TRBV28
j_call: TRBJ2-1
d_call: -
clone_size: -
cdr3_aa: CASSFGLLYNEQFF
cdr3_nt: TGTGCCAGCAGTTTTGGGCTTCTATACAATGAGCAGTTCTTC

v_call: TRBV7-9
j_call: TRBJ2-1
d_call: -
clone_size: -
cdr3_aa: CASSLTLGGGAVNEQFF
cdr3_nt: TGTGCCAGCAGCTTAACGCTTGGAGGGGGCGCTGTCAATGAGCAGTTCTTC

v_call: TRBV4-2
j_call: TRBJ2-7
d_call: -
clone_size: -
cdr3_aa: CASSQDREYEQYF
cdr3_nt: TGTGCCAGCAGCCAAGATCGAGAGTACGAGCAGTACTTC

v_call: TRBV2
j_call: TRBJ1-1
d_call: -
clone_size: once
cdr3_aa: CASSEEQGGEAFF
cdr3_nt: TGTGCCAGCAGTGAAGAGCAGGGTGGTGAAGCTTTCTTT

v_call: TRBV11-1
j_call: TRBJ1-1
d_call: TRBD1
clone_size: once
cdr3_aa: CASSRGTGRVNTEAFF
cdr3_nt: TGTGCCAGCAGCCGAGGGACAGGGAGGGTGAACACTGAAGCTTTCTTT

v_call: TRBV4-1
j_call: TRBJ2-1
d_call: TRBD2
clone_size: -
cdr3_aa: CASSQDRLAGVGYNEQFF
cdr3_nt: TGCGCCAGCAGCCAAGATAGACTCGCGGGAGTAGGCTACAATGAGCAGTTCTTC

v_call: TRBV4-1
j_call: TRBJ2-3
d_call: TRBD1
clone_size: -
cdr3_aa: CASSQAGGHTQYF
cdr3_nt: TGCGCCAGCAGCCAAGCAGGGGGCCATACGCAGTATTTT

v_call: TRBV2
j_call: TRBJ2-6
d_call: -
clone_size: -
cdr3_aa: CASSPFSGANVLTF
cdr3_nt: TGTGCCAGCAGCCCCTTCTCTGGGGCCAACGTCCTGACTTTC

v_call: TRBV4-2
j_call: TRBJ2-1
d_call: TRBD1
clone_size: -
cdr3_aa: CASSQGFRTGVYNEQFF
cdr3_nt: TGTGCCAGCAGCCAAGGATTTCGGACAGGGGTCTACAATGAGCAGTTCTTC